This TCR beta chain was captured by sequencing in a study of cytomegalovirus exposure and HLA in healthy donors. Study observations and caveats: Earlier findings revealed that most TCR beta V segments proved productive either about 87% or about 30% of the time.

This CDR3 is 13 amino acids long. Trimming took off 2 bases at V and 2 bases at J, with 8 bases between the two ends. Germline V lookup: CDR1 SGDLS, CDR2 YYNGEE. Turning to this clone: Its target is unknown.

PCR was performed using 60 Vbeta and 13 Jbeta primers. Using immunoSEQ multiplex PCR, the repertoire was profiled, and TCRdb retains in-frame clones only, with some absent. The data show about 160,000 clones, roughly four fifths seen once. The TCR comes from a man aged 40-49 years in good health and CMV-seronegative. The chain uses TRBV9 and TRBJ2-7; D gene unclear. Sequences were obtained from PBMCs. CDR3 DNA sequence: TGTGCCAGCAGCGTGAGTCCGACCTACGAGCAGTACTTC. This translates into CASSVSPTYEQYF.